This T cell receptor (beta chain) is drawn from a study of naive CD8 T cells in extremely preterm neonates. Findings and limits, study-wide: CDR3 nucleotide sharing was over 2.5% in preterm, 0.35% to 0.4% term, roughly 0.03% children, 0.009% to 0.01% adults. iChao1 richness was lowest in preterm neonates, significantly versus all ages. Preterm CDR3s were shorter than older groups', with fewer N additions and less trimming.

Samples were taken at extremely preterm deliveries at about 22-27 weeks of gestation. Details on this clone: What it binds is not known.

Per the germline V gene, CDR1 is SGHRS and CDR2 is YFSETQ. V lost 0 bases and J lost 7, with 7 bases in between. This CDR3 has 12 residues. TCRdb keeps only in-frame clones here, not all; method: immunoSEQ multiplex PCR. The table includes around 25,000 clones, 88% detected once. This receptor was taken from a boy who was born preterm. The chain couples TRBV5-1 to TRBJ1-2; maybe TRBD1 (6 bases). The sequencing sample was made of naive CD8+ T cells from cord blood. The CDR3 is CASSLEGGGYTF. CDR3 nucleotide sequence: TGCGCCAGCAGCTTGGAAGGGGGTGGCTACACCTTC.